This TCR beta chain is drawn from a study of cytomegalovirus exposure and HLA in healthy donors. Study-level information: Of a few hundred genotyped donors, roughly 81% grouped in the Caucasian-associated ancestry cluster. The study, taken as a whole, reports: There were several of the most significant clusters that appeared linked to common viral pathogens in a later analysis. Listed as cytomegalovirus-associated were 150 to 200 TCR beta chains.

In regard to this clone: Its antigen is undetermined.

V lost 8 bases and J 5 bases, leaving 16 bases between the germline ends. CDR3 length equals 15 residues. Germline loops: CDR1 MGHRA, CDR2 YSYEKL. Primers for the PCR totalled 60 Vbeta and 13 Jbeta. Measured with immunoSEQ multiplex PCR; TCRdb has only the in-frame clones, and not every one. The repertoire includes 75,000 to 90,000 clones, around 80% of them detected once, and 13% sits in the top ten. The sample comprised PBMCs. The sequence was obtained from a human donor in good health. J is TRBJ1-6 and V is TRBV4-1; maybe TRBD1 (6 bases). The CDR3 is CASRPTRGNNSPLHF. CDR3 nucleotide sequence: TGCGCCAGCCGCCCGACGAGGGGGAATAATTCACCCCTCCACTTT.